These 23 T cell receptor beta chains were sequenced from one sample in a study of Ad26.COV2.S vaccination and SARS-CoV-2 variants. TCRdb keeps only in-frame clones here, not all; method: immunoSEQ multiplex PCR. The sample includes approximately 250,000 clones, about 83% of them seen just once. Treatment noted: approximately 18 received Ad26.COV2.S at low or high dose, single or two shots; about 5 received placebo; per-sample allocation not given. It was on day 63 after the first vaccine or placebo injection that samples were taken. The source material was peripheral blood, sampled in a trial of Ad26.COV2.S vaccine versus placebo. The receptors derive from a person between 18 and 65 years old who received the Ad26.COV2.S COVID-19 vaccine or a placebo.

This chain uses TRBV7-2 with TRBJ2-5, with D unclear. Trimming removed 2 bases from V and 7 bases from J, with 5 bases in between. This CDR3 contains 11 residues. Germline V gives CDR1 SGHTA, CDR2 FQGNSA. The CDR3 DNA is TGTGCCAGCAGCTTAAGTGGGACCCAGTACTTC. Residues: CASSLSGTQYF.

The count of this clone is one. At one end the junction does not follow the germline gene, possibly because of a read error. The chain is built from TRBV12-5 and TRBJ1-6, with D possibly matching TRBD1 (6 bases). The CDR3 is 17 amino acids. CDR1 is LGHNT and CDR2 is FRNRAP in the germline V gene. The CDR3 DNA is TGTGCTAGTGGCTTGGACCCTAGGGGGGGCAATAATTCACCCCTCCACTTT. Encoded protein: CASGLDPRGGNNSPLHF.

The V and J genes are TRBV18 and TRBJ1-2; perhaps TRBD1 as D (5 bases). The V gene's germline CDR1 is KGHSH and CDR2 LQKENI. V was clipped by 5 bases and J by 3 bases, with 10 bases between them. The CDR3 is 13 residues long. The CDR3 region has the DNA TGTGCCAGCTCATCGGACAAACACTATGGCTACACCTTC. This encodes CASSSDKHYGYTF.

The chain carries TRBV7-9 and TRBJ2-2; TRBD2 matches 13 bases. J gave up 6 bases and V 5 bases, and 6 bases lay outside the gene matches. This CDR3 region has 16 residues. Germline lookup yields CDR1 SEHNR and CDR2 FQNEAQ (reference sequence). The CDR3 reads CASSDRTSGSPGELFF. For the CDR3, the DNA is TGTGCCAGCAGCGATCGGACTAGCGGGAGTCCCGGGGAGCTGTTTTTT.

J is TRBJ1-2 and V is TRBV30, with D unresolved. Germline values: CDR1 GTSNPN, CDR2 SVGIG (reference sequence). The CDR3 totals 15 residues. Between the trimmed V and J ends, which lost 2 bases and 6 bases, there was a span of 19 bases. Written as DNA, the CDR3 is TGTGCCTGGAGTAGGGTAAGAACAGACGTAGATGGCTACACCTTC. This codes for CAWSRVRTDVDGYTF.

The V call is TRBV4-3, the J call TRBJ1-2, with a possible D match to TRBD1 (6 bases). V was pared by 1 base and J by 4 bases, with 19 bases between. Germline assignment: CDR1 LGHNA and CDR2 YSLEER. This CDR3 spans 17 amino acids. CDR3 bases: TGCGCCAGCAGCCAAGGAGGTTCCCAGGGGTATGGCTATGGCTACACCTTC. Translation gives CASSQGGSQGYGYGYTF.

The V and J genes are TRBV5-1 and TRBJ2-5; a weak D match, TRBD2 (6 bases). V lost 0 bases and J 2 bases, leaving 8 bases between the germline ends. From germline, CDR1 is SGHRS and CDR2 YFSETQ. The CDR3 covers 14 residues. The CDR3 loop is CASSLDGSQETQYF. The CDR3 DNA sequence: TGCGCCAGCAGCTTGGACGGGAGTCAAGAGACCCAGTACTTC.

This rearrangement joins TRBV30 to TRBJ2-5; TRBD2 agrees at 13 bases. This CDR3 region has 19 residues. The germline V gene encodes CDR1 GTSNPN and CDR2 SVGIG (reference sequence). The V segment lost 2 bases and the J segment 1 base; nucleotides outside the gene matches: 13. The CDR3, as DNA: TGTGCCTGGAGTATCACTAGGACTAGCGGGGGCCCTACCCAAGAGACCCAGTACTTC. The encoded protein is CAWSITRTSGGPTQETQYF.

The chain joins TRBV5-1 to TRBJ1-2; TRBD1 matches 8 bases. The J segment lost 5 bases and the V segment lost 2 bases, leaving 8 bases of the junction unmatched. Germline V gene lookup returns CDR1 SGHRS and CDR2 YFSETQ. This CDR3 is built from 15 residues. Written as DNA, the CDR3 is TGCGCCAGCAGCTTACAGCAGGGGGCAGAATATGGCTACACCTTC. Residues: CASSLQQGAEYGYTF.

The rearrangement links TRBV11-2 to TRBJ1-4; D gene ambiguous. Germline V lookup: CDR1 SGHAT, CDR2 FQNNGV. This CDR3 region has 15 residues. Trimming shortened V by 5 bases and J by 8 bases, and 18 bases separated the two germline ends. CDR3 loop: CASSPQGRVREKLFF. CDR3 nucleotides: TGTGCCAGCAGCCCCCAAGGGCGCGTCAGAGAAAAACTGTTTTTT.

CDR3 nucleotides: TGTGCCTGGAGTGCGGGAGTCGGGGAGCTGTTTTTT. Encoded protein: CAWSAGVGELFF. This sequence joins TRBV30 and TRBJ2-2; D possibly corresponds to TRBD2 (6 bases). V lost 1 base, J lost 7 bases, and 7 bases lay in between. CDR3 length equals 12 residues. Per germline, CDR1 GTSNPN and CDR2 SVGIG (reference sequence).

The chain uses TRBV5-4 and TRBJ2-3; D remains unclear. Trimming removed 0 bases at V and 2 bases at J, with 13 bases between. CDR3 length equals 16 residues. Germline V gene data show CDR1 as SGHNT and CDR2 as YYREEE (reference sequence). The CDR3 region has the DNA TGTGCCAGCAGCTTGGAAGCTACAGAAATCACAGATACGCAGTATTTT. Translation: CASSLEATEITDTQYF. The full variable domain, rest sourced from reference TRBV5-4 and TRBJ2-3, is ETGVTQSPTHLIKTRGQQVTLRCSSQSGHNTVSWYQQALGQGPQFIFQYYREEENGRGNFPPRFSGLQFPNYSSELNVNALELDDSALYLCASSLEATEITDTQYFGPGTRLTVL.

V gene TRBV28 combines with J gene TRBJ1-5; maybe TRBD1 (5 bases). This CDR3 is built from 15 residues. The V end lost 6 bases, the J end lost 3 bases, and 15 bases lay between the germline ends. Germline values: CDR1 MDHEN, CDR2 SYDVKM. CDR3 in amino acids: CASSSYRRYNQPQHF. The DNA of the CDR3 is TGTGCCAGCAGCTCATACAGGAGATACAATCAGCCCCAGCATTTT.

This rearrangement joins TRBV19 to TRBJ1-1, with 9 bases matching TRBD1. The germline CDR1 and CDR2 sequences are LNHDA and SQIVND (reference sequence). The V segment lost 5 bases and the J segment 6 bases; nucleotides outside the gene matches: 13. The CDR3 is 16 residues long. The CDR3 nucleotides are TGTGCCAGTAGTGTACATACAGGGGGCGCGGAGGCTGAAGCTTTCTTT. Translating it yields CASSVHTGGAEAEAFF.

This chain links TRBV24-1 with TRBJ2-5; D might be TRBD1 (5 bases). Germline-derived CDR1 and CDR2 are KGHDR and SFDVKD. The V and J ends lost 1 base and 5 bases respectively, with 19 bases between them. The CDR3 runs to 17 residues. The DNA of the CDR3 is TGTGCCACCAGTGATTTTCCACGACAAAGGGGCGAGGAGACCCAGTACTTC. Protein: CATSDFPRQRGEETQYF.

The chain has TRBV5-6 and TRBJ1-6, with D maybe TRBD1 (5 bases). CDR1 SGHDT and CDR2 YYEEEE come from the germline V gene. The CDR3 loop spans 13 amino acids. Trimming shortened V by 6 bases and J by 9 bases, and 13 bases separated the two germline ends. This CDR3 is CASNPKGFSPLHF. In DNA, the CDR3 is TGTGCCAGCAACCCGAAGGGGTTTTCACCCCTCCACTTT.

The rearrangement joins TRBV6-2 or TRBV6-3 to TRBJ1-1; possibly TRBD1 for D (6 bases). Trimming stripped 6 bases from V and 4 bases from J, with 9 bases between. Germline-derived CDR1 and CDR2 are MNHEY and SVGEGT. The CDR3 is 12 residues long. CDR3 loop: CASSRRGTEAFF. DNA for the CDR3: TGTGCCAGCAGCCGCAGGGGCACTGAAGCTTTCTTT.

The rearrangement uses TRBV6-5 and TRBJ2-3; D call uncertain. Trimming pared 2 bases from V and 0 bases from J, leaving 9 bases between. The CDR3 sequence is 15 residues long. The germline V gene has CDR1 MNHEY and CDR2 SVGAGI. The CDR3 spells CASSYTTASTDTQYF. The CDR3 region has the DNA TGTGCCAGCAGTTACACGACCGCGAGCACAGATACGCAGTATTTT.

The rearrangement joins TRBV7-2 to TRBJ2-1, with 14 bases matching TRBD2. This CDR3 region has 16 residues. V was clipped by 5 bases and J by 4 bases; unmatched bases: 4. Per germline, CDR1 SGHTA and CDR2 FQGNSA. CDR3 in amino acids: CASSPRLAGGYNEQFF. As DNA, the CDR3 is TGTGCCAGCAGCCCTAGACTAGCGGGAGGGTACAATGAGCAGTTCTTC.

This clone showed up just once. The V and J genes are TRBV7-9 and TRBJ2-3, with TRBD1 matching 8 bases. V shed 5 bases and J 5 bases; nucleotides not matched to a gene: 6. Germline CDR1 SEHNR, CDR2 FQNEAQ (reference sequence). CDR3 length equals 14 residues. The CDR3 sequence is CASSGQGLEDTQYF. CDR3 nucleotides: TGTGCCAGCAGCGGACAGGGATTGGAAGATACGCAGTATTTT.

As concerns this clone: Other nucleotide sequences in the sample specify the same CDR3. The chain has TRBV7-2 and TRBJ2-1, with 11 bases identical to TRBD2. V lost 2 bases to trimming and J lost 4 bases; unmatched junction nucleotides: 1. The CDR3 has 15 residues. Germline CDR1 is SGHTA and CDR2 is FQGNSA. In DNA form, the CDR3 reads TGTGCCAGCAGCTTACTAGCGGGGGGATACAATGAGCAGTTCTTC. Residues: CASSLLAGGYNEQFF.

This chain joins TRBV7-6 and TRBJ2-5, with D perhaps given as TRBD1 or TRBD2 (5 bases each). The CDR3 consists of 15 residues. Trimming stripped 5 bases from V and 5 bases from J, with 18 bases between. The germline V gene encodes CDR1 SGHVS and CDR2 FNYEAQ. The CDR3 DNA reads as TGTGCCAGCAGCCCCTTTGGGGGACCCTCGGAGACCCAGTACTTC. Translation gives CASSPFGGPSETQYF.

This clone was seen a single time. The chain has TRBV19 and TRBJ2-7, with no clear D. Trimming removed 0 bases at V and 2 bases at J, with 8 bases between. Germline values: CDR1 LNHDA, CDR2 SQIVND (reference sequence). This CDR3 contains 14 residues. The CDR3 DNA is TGTGCCAGTAGTATAGATAAACCCACCTACGAGCAGTACGTC. Residues: CASSIDKPTYEQYV.